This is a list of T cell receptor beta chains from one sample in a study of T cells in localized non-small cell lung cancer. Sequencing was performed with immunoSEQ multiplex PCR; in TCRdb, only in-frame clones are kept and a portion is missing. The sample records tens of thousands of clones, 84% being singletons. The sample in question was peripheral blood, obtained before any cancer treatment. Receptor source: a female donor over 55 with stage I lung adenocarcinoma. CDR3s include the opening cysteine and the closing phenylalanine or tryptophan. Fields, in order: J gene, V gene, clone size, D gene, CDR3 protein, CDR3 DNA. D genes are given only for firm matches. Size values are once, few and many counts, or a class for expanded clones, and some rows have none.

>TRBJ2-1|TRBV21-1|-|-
CASSKAKGKSYNEQFF
TGTGCCAGCAGCAAAGCCAAGGGAAAGTCCTACAATGAGCAGTTCTTC
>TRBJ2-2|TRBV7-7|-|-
CASSLQELRGELFF
TGTGCTAGCAGCTTACAGGAGCTGCGCGGGGAGCTGTTTTTT
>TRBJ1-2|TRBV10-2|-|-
CASGSTGYTF
TGCGCCAGCGGATCGACAGGCTACACCTTC
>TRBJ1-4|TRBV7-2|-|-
CASSLDRAGNEKLFF
TGTGCCAGCAGCTTAGACAGGGCTGGTAATGAAAAACTGTTTTTT
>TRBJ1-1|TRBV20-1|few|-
CSAQQGRAFF
TGCAGTGCCCAACAGGGAAGAGCTTTCTTT
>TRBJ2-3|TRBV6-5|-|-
CASSYPGADTQYF
TGTGCCAGCAGTTATCCGGGAGCAGATACGCAGTATTTT
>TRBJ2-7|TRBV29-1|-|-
CSVGQLGEQYF
TGCAGCGTGGGGCAACTAGGGGAGCAGTACTTC
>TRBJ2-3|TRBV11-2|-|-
CASSPTDTQYF
TGTGCCAGCAGCCCCACAGATACGCAGTATTTT
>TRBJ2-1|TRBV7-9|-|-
CASSLRGDNEQFF
TGTGCCAGCAGCTTACGTGGGGACAATGAGCAGTTCTTC
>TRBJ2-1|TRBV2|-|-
CASSVQGSAYNEQFF
TGTGCCAGCAGTGTTCAGGGATCCGCCTACAATGAGCAGTTCTTC
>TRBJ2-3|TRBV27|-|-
CASSLGFAGDTQYF
TGTGCCAGCAGTTTAGGGTTCGCCGGGGATACGCAGTATTTT
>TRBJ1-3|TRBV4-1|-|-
CASSQDPTYAGNTIYF
TGCGCCAGCAGCCAAGATCCAACGTATGCTGGAAACACCATATATTTT
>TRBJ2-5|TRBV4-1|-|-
CASSRGVQETQYF
TGCGCCAGCAGCCGAGGGGTCCAAGAGACCCAGTACTTC
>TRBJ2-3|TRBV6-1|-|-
CAAAAGFTDTQYF
TGTGCCGCTGCCGCGGGATTCACAGATACGCAGTATTTT
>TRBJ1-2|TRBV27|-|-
CASSSGLQGYGYTF
TGTGCCAGCAGTTCAGGACTCCAAGGCTATGGCTACACCTTC
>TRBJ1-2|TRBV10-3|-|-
CAISESRVNYGYTF
TGTGCCATCAGTGAGTCTAGGGTTAACTATGGCTACACCTTC
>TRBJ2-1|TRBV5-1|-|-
CASSPGWRDNEQFF
TGCGCCAGCAGCCCGGGGTGGAGGGACAATGAGCAGTTCTTC
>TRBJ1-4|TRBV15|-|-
CATSMTRGNEKLFF
TGTGCCACCAGCATGACCCGGGGAAACGAAAAACTGTTTTTT
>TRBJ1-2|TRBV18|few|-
CASSPRTDYNYGYTF
TGTGCCAGCTCACCTCGGACAGACTACAACTATGGCTACACCTTC
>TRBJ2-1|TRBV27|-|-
CASGGGRVNEQFF
TGTGCCAGCGGGGGGGGCAGGGTGAATGAGCAGTTCTTC
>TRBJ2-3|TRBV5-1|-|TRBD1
CASSRDRGTDTQYF
TGCGCCAGCAGCAGGGACAGGGGTACAGATACGCAGTATTTT
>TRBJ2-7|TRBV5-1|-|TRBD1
CASSLLETGAYEQYF
TGCGCCAGCAGCTTGCTAGAGACAGGGGCCTACGAGCAGTACTTC
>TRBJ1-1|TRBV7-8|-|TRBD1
CASSRRDRGRDTEAFF
TGTGCCAGCAGCCGCCGGGACAGGGGGCGCGACACTGAAGCTTTCTTT
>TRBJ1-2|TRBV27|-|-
CARQGAYYGYTF
TGTGCCAGACAGGGCGCCTACTATGGCTACACCTTC
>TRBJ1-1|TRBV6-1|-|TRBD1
CASSRQGRLSTEAFF
TGTGCCAGCAGCCGACAGGGGAGGTTAAGCACTGAAGCTTTCTTT
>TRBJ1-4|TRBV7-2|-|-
CASTVGEPHEKLFF
TGTGCCAGCACAGTCGGAGAACCCCATGAAAAACTGTTTTTT
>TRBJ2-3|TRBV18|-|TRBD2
CASSPPSDWTSETDTQYF
TGTGCCAGCTCACCACCTAGTGATTGGACTAGTGAGACAGATACGCAGTATTTT
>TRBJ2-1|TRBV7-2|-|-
CASSLTPSEYNEQFF
TGTGCCAGCAGCTTAACGCCTAGCGAATACAATGAGCAGTTCTTC
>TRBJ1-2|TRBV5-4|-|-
CASSLAGTIPGDGYTF
TGTGCCAGCAGCTTGGCCGGGACCATACCAGGGGATGGCTACACCTTC